This T cell receptor beta chain was recovered during a study of shared clonotypes between healthy human individuals. Study-level results: Relative to their counterparts shared across all four donors, non-shared clonotypes exhibited diminished generation probabilities.

This clone was recorded once. Antigen: not known. V lost 5 bases, J lost 1 base, and 3 bases stayed unmatched. CDR3 length equals 13 residues. Germline lookup yields CDR1 GTSNPN and CDR2 SVGIG (reference sequence). A roughly 200 ng quantity of DNA, roughly 32,000 T cell genomes, went into the sorted-subset replicate PCRs. The assay was immunoSEQ multiplex PCR, and TCRdb's table has in-frame clones only and misses some. The table has roughly 570,000 clones, roughly 98% seen once. The naive CD8 population came from CD45RO-negative cells selected for CCR7, without terminally differentiated effector memory CD45RA+ cells. The donor cohort consisted entirely of Caucasian adults residing in Nashville, Tennessee.

The clonotype originates from a man younger than 45 in good health. V and J are TRBV30 and TRBJ1-1, with 8 bases identical to TRBD1. Sequencing used naive CD8+ T cells sorted from blood. CDR3 coding DNA: TGTGCCTGGGACAGGGGACCGAACACTGAAGCTTTCTTT. Its translation is CAWDRGPNTEAFF.